One and the same sample provided the 19 T cell receptor beta chains below, sequenced in a study of regulatory T cells in long-lasting Graves disease. Library construction for TCR beta used iRepertoire HTBI primers and Arm-PCR of CDR3 regions. TCRdb re-derived calls from the multiplex PCR reads in MiXCR, one entry per CDR3 protein. The table records 530,000 or so distinct CDR3 sequences, roughly a sixth of them present only once. Noted time point: newly diagnosed GD, antithyroid drugs for less than 3 months. RNA isolated from PBMCs was used to make the TCR library. These data also featured in a second study, about T cells in Graves' hyperthyroidism and ophthalmopathy.

This specimen consisted of peripheral blood mononuclear cells (PBMCs), obtained at new diagnosis, from a patient treated with antithyroid drugs. The origin of the receptors is a man aged 18 to 29 with Graves disease.

This clonotype has at least ten counts. The chain combines TRBV7-3 with TRBJ2-1, with TRBD2 matching over 7 bases. Germline V gene lookup returns CDR1 SGHTA and CDR2 FQGTGA. With 5 bases clipped from V and 0 bases from J, the junction kept 7 bases outside the gene matches. This CDR3 has 16 residues. CDR3 nucleotides: TGTGCCAGCAGCCCTAACGGCGGGAGCTCCTACAATGAGCAGTTCTTC. Translating it yields CASSPNGGSSYNEQFF.

A few counts support this clonotype. The gene calls are TRBV20-1 and TRBJ2-1; D unresolved. Germline CDR1 DFQATT, CDR2 SNEGSKA (reference sequence). This CDR3 spans 12 amino acids. V shed 5 bases and J shed 10 bases, with 15 bases lying between them. CDR3: CSAPFRSSEQFF. The CDR3 DNA follows: TGCAGTGCTCCGTTCCGGTCAAGCGAGCAGTTCTTC.

This clonotype has at least ten counts. This rearrangement joins TRBV20-1 to TRBJ2-1, with 10 bases aligning to TRBD2. The CDR3 consists of 14 residues. V gave up 2 bases and J gave up 15 bases; unmatched junction bases: 13. Per the germline V gene, CDR1 is DFQATT and CDR2 is SNEGSKA (reference sequence). This CDR3 reads CSARSLAGVKGGFF. CDR3 DNA: TGCAGTGCTAGAAGTCTAGCGGGAGTTAAGGGAGGGTTCTTC.

As concerns this clonotype: This could be a read error, since a much larger clone is one nucleotide away. The gene calls are TRBV15 and TRBJ1-4, with D perhaps TRBD1 (6 bases). The germline CDR1 and CDR2 sequences are LNHNV and YYDKDF (reference sequence). This CDR3 is built from 13 residues. CDR3 coding DNA: TGTGCCACCAGTCGGGGGCACAATGAAAAACTGGTTTTT. Protein sequence: CATSRGHNEKLVF.

The chain combines TRBV27 with TRBJ2-6; D uncertain. Trimming stripped 3 bases from V and 0 bases from J, with 12 bases between. Germline loops: CDR1 MNHEY, CDR2 SMNVEV (reference sequence). The CDR3 spans 17 residues. The CDR3 DNA is TGTGCCAGCAGTTTGGGTGACCGTGACTCTGGGGCCAACGTCCTGACTTTC. The encoded protein is CASSLGDRDSGANVLTF.

This clonotype was counted only a few times. A much bigger clone sits one base away, suggesting this may be a read error. Lacking the conserved final phenylalanine or tryptophan, this CDR3 likely reflects a read error. The chain uses TRBV12-3 or TRBV12-4 and TRBJ1-1; D not resolved. V shed 6 bases and J shed 1 base, with 12 bases lying between them. The CDR3 length is 14 residues. The CDR3 protein is CASSRANSNTEAFL. The DNA of the CDR3 is TGTGCCAGCAGCCGTGCCAACTCGAACACTGAAGCTTTCCTT.

Many counts were recorded for this clonotype. This chain uses TRBV20-1 with TRBJ2-7; no clear D. The CDR3 totals 13 residues. The germline gives CDR1 DFQATT, CDR2 SNEGSKA (reference sequence). Deletions cut 5 bases from V and 6 bases from J, with 17 bases between. Here the CDR3 DNA reads TGCAGTGCTGATGGAGCCAGCCCGCGCGAGCAGTACTTC. Its translation is CSADGASPREQYF.

This clonotype was detected a few times. The CDR3 loop reads CASSSPQGLAGELFF. The CDR3 DNA is TGTGCCAGCAGCTCCCCCCAGGGTTTAGCCGGGGAGCTGTTTTTT. The chain employs TRBV7-9 and TRBJ2-2; maybe TRBD1 (5 bases). Per germline, CDR1 SEHNR and CDR2 FQNEAQ (reference sequence). With 4 bases removed from V and 6 bases from J, the gap between germline ends came to 15 bases. This CDR3 region has 15 residues.

V usage is TRBV5-1 and J usage is TRBJ1-1; 7 bases agree with TRBD1. The CDR3 has 15 residues. V lost 0 bases to trimming and J lost 4 bases; unmatched junction nucleotides: 6. Germline V gene sequence: CDR1 SGHRS, CDR2 YFSETQ. The CDR3 region is CASSLGTGFGTEAFF. In DNA form, the CDR3 reads TGCGCCAGCAGCTTGGGGACAGGTTTCGGCACTGAAGCTTTCTTT.

The chain links TRBV30 to TRBJ2-6; maybe TRBD2 (6 bases). This CDR3 has 14 amino acids. V lost 5 bases and J lost 2, with 10 bases in between. Germline lookup yields CDR1 GTSNPN and CDR2 SVGIG (reference sequence). The CDR3 DNA reads TGTGCCTGGGCCCCGGGGGCTGGGGCCAACGTCCTGACTTTC. It specifies CAWAPGAGANVLTF.

In its sample, this clonotype was seen many times. V and J are TRBV30 and TRBJ1-4; weak D call: TRBD1 (5 bases). This CDR3 region has 15 residues. Germline V gene data show CDR1 as GTSNPN and CDR2 as SVGIG (reference sequence). Trimming removed 0 bases from V and 3 bases from J, with 11 bases in between. In DNA form, the CDR3 reads TGTGCCTGGAGTGTATCAGGGCGGGCTAATGAAAAACTGTTTTTT. Translation gives CAWSVSGRANEKLFF.

The sample holds many counts of this clonotype. This rearrangement joins TRBV7-6 to TRBJ2-3, with TRBD2 identical over 14 bases. The assigned J gene may be wrong: the sequence end matches TRBJ2-7 better. The germline V gene has CDR1 SGHVS and CDR2 FNYEAQ. The CDR3 covers 15 residues. CDR3 amino acids: CASSPQGLAGVEQYF. The CDR3 region has the DNA TGTGCCAGCAGCCCCCAGGGACTAGCGGGAGTCGAGCAGTACTTC.

In its sample, this clonotype was seen a few times. The chain has TRBV30 and TRBJ2-7, with D perhaps TRBD2 (6 bases). V was cut by 0 bases and J by 0 bases, with 9 bases left in between. The CDR3 totals 14 residues. Per germline, CDR1 GTSNPN and CDR2 SVGIG (reference sequence). The CDR3 protein is CAWSVVGGSYEQYF. In nucleotides, the CDR3 is TGTGCCTGGAGTGTCGTGGGGGGCTCCTACGAGCAGTACTTC.

The chain is built from TRBV7-9 and TRBJ1-5; 7 nucleotides agree with TRBD1. This CDR3 is 16 amino acids long. Trimming cost V 1 base and J 4 bases; bases outside gene matches: 7. CDR1 is SEHNR and CDR2 is FQNEAQ in the germline V gene (reference sequence). The CDR3 DNA reads TGTGCCAGCAGCTTAGGGGTAGGGGACAGAAATCAGCCCCAGCATTTT. Translated, it gives CASSLGVGDRNQPQHF.

In its sample, this clonotype was seen a few times. The chain has TRBV9 and TRBJ2-3; the D gene is possibly TRBD1 (5 bases). The ends were cut back, 3 bases at V and 5 bases at J, with 10 bases in the middle. From germline, CDR1 is SGDLS and CDR2 YYNGEE. This CDR3 is built from 13 residues. DNA of the CDR3: TGTGCCAGCAGCGGGGGCGGAAGAGATACGCAGTATTTT. It is translated as CASSGGGRDTQYF.

Ten or more counts support this clonotype. This chain connects TRBV5-5 to TRBJ2-7; TRBD2 agrees at 9 bases. Per germline, CDR1 SGHKS and CDR2 YYEKEE (reference sequence). Trimming cost V 5 bases and J 1 base; bases outside gene matches: 10. The CDR3 is 16 amino acids. This CDR3 reads CASRPAGGAISYEQYF. The CDR3 nucleotides read TGTGCCAGCAGACCGGCGGGAGGGGCCATATCCTACGAGCAGTACTTC. The full variable domain, in which reference TRBV5-5 and TRBJ2-7 provide the parts outside the CDR3, is DAGVTQSPTHLIKTRGQQVTLRCSPISGHKSVSWYQQVLGQGPQFIFQYYEKEERGRGNFPDRFSARQFPNYSSELNVNALLLGDSALYLCASRPAGGAISYEQYFGPGTRLTVT.

The rearrangement joins TRBV3-1 to TRBJ2-2, with D possibly matching TRBD2 (6 bases). CDR1 LGHDT and CDR2 YNNKEL come from the germline V gene (reference sequence). Trimming stripped 0 bases from V and 1 base from J, with 12 bases between. The CDR3 is made up of 17 amino acids. CDR3 nucleotides: TGTGCCAGCAGCCAAGATGGAGCAGCGGGGAACACCGGGGAGCTGTTTTTT. This gives the protein CASSQDGAAGNTGELFF. Based on the CDR3 plus reference TRBV3-1 and TRBJ2-2, the full variable domain is DTAVSQTPKYLVTQMGNDKSIKCEQNLGHDTMYWYKQDSKKFLKIMFSYNNKELIINETVPNRFSPKSPDKAHLNLHINSLELGDSAVYFCASSQDGAAGNTGELFFGEGSRLTVL.

This clonotype was observed at least ten times. This sequence joins TRBV24-1 and TRBJ2-1, with a possible D match to TRBD1 (6 bases). V lost 11 bases and J 7 bases, leaving 29 bases between the germline ends. The CDR3 has 17 residues. Per the germline V gene, CDR1 is KGHDR and CDR2 is SFDVKD. The CDR3 coding sequence is TGTGCCATTACAGGAGACCCTGACAGGAATACGAGAAATGAGCAGTTCTTC. Its translation: CAITGDPDRNTRNEQFF.

In this sample, this clonotype turned up a few times. V usage is TRBV20-1 and J usage is TRBJ2-3, with TRBD2 identical over 13 bases. V lost 5 bases to trimming and J lost 2 bases; unmatched junction nucleotides: 4. This CDR3 is 15 amino acids long. Germline V gene lookup returns CDR1 DFQATT and CDR2 SNEGSKA (reference sequence). As DNA, the CDR3 is TGCAGTGCTCTAGGGACTAGCGGGATCACAGATACGCAGTATTTT. Protein sequence: CSALGTSGITDTQYF.